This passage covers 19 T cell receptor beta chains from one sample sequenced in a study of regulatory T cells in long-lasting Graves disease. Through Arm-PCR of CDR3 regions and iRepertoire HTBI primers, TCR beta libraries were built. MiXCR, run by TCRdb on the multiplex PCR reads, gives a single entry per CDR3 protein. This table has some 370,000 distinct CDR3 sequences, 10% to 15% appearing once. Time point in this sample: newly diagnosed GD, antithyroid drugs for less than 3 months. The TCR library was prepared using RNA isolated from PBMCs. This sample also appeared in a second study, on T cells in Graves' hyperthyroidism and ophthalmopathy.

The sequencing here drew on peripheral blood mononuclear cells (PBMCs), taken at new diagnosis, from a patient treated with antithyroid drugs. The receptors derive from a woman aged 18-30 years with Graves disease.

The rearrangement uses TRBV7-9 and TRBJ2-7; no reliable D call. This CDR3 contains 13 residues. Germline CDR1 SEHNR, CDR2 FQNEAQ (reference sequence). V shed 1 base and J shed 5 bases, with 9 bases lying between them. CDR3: CASSLGQLDEQYF. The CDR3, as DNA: TGTGCCAGCAGCTTAGGCCAGTTGGACGAGCAGTACTTC.

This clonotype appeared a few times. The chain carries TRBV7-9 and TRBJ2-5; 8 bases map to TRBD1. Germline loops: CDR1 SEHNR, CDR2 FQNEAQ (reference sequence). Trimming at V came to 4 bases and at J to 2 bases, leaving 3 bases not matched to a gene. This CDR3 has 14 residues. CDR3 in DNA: TGTGCCAGCAGCTCCCGACAGGGGCAAGAGACCCAGTACTTC. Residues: CASSSRQGQETQYF.

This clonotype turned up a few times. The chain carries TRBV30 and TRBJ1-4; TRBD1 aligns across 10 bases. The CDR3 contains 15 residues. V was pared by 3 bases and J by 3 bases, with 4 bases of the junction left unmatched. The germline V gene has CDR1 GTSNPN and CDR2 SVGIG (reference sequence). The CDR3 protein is CAWSAGQGANEKLFF. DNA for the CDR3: TGTGCCTGGAGCGCAGGACAGGGGGCTAATGAAAAACTGTTTTTT.

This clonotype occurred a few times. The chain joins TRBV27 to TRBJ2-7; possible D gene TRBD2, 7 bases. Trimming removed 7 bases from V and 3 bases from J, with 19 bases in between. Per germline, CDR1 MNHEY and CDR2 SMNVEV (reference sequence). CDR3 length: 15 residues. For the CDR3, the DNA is TGTGCCAGCAAGGTATGGGCAGGGGAGGGCTACGAGCAGTACGTC. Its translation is CASKVWAGEGYEQYV.

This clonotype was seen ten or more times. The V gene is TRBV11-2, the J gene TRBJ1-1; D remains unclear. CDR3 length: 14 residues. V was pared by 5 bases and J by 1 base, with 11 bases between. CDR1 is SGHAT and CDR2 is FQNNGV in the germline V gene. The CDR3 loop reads CASSAWRENTEAFF. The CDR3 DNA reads TGTGCCAGCAGCGCCTGGCGAGAGAACACTGAAGCTTTCTTT.

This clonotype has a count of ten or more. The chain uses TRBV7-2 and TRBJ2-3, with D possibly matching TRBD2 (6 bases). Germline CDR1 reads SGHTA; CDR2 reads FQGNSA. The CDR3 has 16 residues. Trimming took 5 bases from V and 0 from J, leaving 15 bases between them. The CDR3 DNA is TGTGCCAGCAGCCCTCTTCTAGGGACTAGCACAGATACGCAGTATTTT. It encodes CASSPLLGTSTDTQYF.

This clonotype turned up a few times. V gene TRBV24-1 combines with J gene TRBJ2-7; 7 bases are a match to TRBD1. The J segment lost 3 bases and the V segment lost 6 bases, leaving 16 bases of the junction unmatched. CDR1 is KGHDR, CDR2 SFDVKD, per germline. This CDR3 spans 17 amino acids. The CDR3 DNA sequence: TGTGCCACCAGTCCAAACCCGGACAGGTGCCGTGGCTACGAGCAGTACTTC. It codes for CATSPNPDRCRGYEQYF.

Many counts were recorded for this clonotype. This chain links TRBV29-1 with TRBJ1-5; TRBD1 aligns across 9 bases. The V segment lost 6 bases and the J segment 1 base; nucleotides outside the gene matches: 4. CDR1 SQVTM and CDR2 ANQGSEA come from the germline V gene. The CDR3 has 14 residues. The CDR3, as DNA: TGCAGCGTCAAGGGACAGGGAAGCAATCAGCCCCAGCATTTT. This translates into CSVKGQGSNQPQHF.

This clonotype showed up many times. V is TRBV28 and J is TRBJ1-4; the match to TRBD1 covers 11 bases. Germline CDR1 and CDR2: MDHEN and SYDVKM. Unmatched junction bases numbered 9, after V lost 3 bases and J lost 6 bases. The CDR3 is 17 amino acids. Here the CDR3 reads CASSFFWTGGAYEKLFF. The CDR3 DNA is TGTGCCAGCAGTTTTTTCTGGACAGGGGGCGCTTATGAAAAACTGTTTTTT.

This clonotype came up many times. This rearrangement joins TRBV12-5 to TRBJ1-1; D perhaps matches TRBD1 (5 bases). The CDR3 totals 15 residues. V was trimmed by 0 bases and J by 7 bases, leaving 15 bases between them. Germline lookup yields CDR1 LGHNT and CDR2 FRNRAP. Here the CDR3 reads CASGLVDREIDEAFF. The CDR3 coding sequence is TGTGCTAGTGGTTTGGTAGACAGAGAAATTGATGAAGCTTTCTTT.

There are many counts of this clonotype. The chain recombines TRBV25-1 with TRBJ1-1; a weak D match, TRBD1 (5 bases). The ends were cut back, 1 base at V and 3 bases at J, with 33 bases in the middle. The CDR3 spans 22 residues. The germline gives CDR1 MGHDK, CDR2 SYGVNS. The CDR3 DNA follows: TGTGCCAGCAGTGAATTTGAGCCTATACCCCGGGACCTCGCAACCCTCGACACTGAAGCTTTCTTT. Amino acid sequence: CASSEFEPIPRDLATLDTEAFF.

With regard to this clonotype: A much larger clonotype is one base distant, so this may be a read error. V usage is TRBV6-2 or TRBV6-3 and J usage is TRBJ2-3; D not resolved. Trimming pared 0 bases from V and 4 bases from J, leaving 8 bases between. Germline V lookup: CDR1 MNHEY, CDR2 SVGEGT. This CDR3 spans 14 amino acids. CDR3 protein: CASSYSSFADTQYF. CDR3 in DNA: TGTGCCAGCAGTTACTCGTCCTTCGCAGATACGCAGTATTTT.

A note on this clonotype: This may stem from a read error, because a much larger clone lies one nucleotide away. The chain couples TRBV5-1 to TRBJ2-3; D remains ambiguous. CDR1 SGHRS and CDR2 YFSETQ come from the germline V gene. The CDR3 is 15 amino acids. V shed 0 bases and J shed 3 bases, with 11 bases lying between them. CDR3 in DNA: TGCGCCAGCAGCTTGGCTAATGGTTCTACAGATACGCAGTATTTT. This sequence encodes CASSLANGSTDTQYF. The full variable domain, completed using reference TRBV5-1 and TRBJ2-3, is KAGVTQTPRYLIKTRGQQVTLSCSPISGHRSVSWYQQTPGQGLQFLFEYFSETQRNKGNFPGRFSGRQFSNSRSEMNVSTLELGDSALYLCASSLANGSTDTQYFGPGTRLTVL.

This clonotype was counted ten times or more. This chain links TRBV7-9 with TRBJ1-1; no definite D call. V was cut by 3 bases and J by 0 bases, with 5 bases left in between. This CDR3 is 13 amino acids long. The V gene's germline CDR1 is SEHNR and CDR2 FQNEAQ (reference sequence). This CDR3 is CASSFGLNTEAFF. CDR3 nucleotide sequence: TGTGCCAGCAGCTTCGGGTTGAACACTGAAGCTTTCTTT.

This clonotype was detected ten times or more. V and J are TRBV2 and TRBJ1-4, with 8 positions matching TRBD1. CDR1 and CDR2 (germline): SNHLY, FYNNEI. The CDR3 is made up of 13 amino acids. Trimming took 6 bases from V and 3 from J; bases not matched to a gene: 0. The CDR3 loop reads CASRDRANEKLFF. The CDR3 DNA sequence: TGTGCCAGCAGGGACAGGGCTAATGAAAAACTGTTTTTT.

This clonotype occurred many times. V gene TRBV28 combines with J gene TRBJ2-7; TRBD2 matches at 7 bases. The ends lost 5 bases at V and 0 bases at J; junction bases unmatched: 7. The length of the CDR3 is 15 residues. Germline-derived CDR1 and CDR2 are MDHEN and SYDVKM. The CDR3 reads CASSPRREGSYEQYF. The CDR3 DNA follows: TGTGCCAGCAGTCCGAGGAGGGAGGGCTCCTACGAGCAGTACTTC.

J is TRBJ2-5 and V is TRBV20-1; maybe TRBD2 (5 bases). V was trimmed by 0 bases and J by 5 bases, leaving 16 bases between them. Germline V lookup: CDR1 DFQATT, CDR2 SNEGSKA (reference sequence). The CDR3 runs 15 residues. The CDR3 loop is CSARDLEGSGETQYF. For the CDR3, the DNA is TGCAGTGCTAGAGATCTCGAGGGCAGTGGGGAGACCCAGTACTTC.

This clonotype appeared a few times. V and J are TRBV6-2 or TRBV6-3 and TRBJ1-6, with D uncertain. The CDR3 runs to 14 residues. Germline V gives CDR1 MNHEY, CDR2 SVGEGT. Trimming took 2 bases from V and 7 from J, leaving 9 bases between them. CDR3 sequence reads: CASSYREPNSPLHF. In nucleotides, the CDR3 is TGTGCCAGCAGTTACAGGGAGCCGAATTCACCCCTCCACTTT.

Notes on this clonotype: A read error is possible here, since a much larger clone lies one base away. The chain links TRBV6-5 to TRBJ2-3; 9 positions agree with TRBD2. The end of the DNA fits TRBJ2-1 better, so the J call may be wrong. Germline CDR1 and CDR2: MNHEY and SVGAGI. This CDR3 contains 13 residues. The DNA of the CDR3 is TGTGCCAGCAGTTGGCGGGAGGGTGACGAGCAGTTCTTC. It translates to CASSWREGDEQFF.